This record covers a single T cell receptor (beta chain). This clone was seen many times. Its recognized antigen is unknown. Base qualities are not at hand, and no much larger clone is one base apart. This entry is derived from a study of cytomegalovirus exposure and HLA in healthy donors (dated by TCRdb to the late 2010s). The study in broad terms: An earlier analysis of approximately 640 of the donors reported 250 to 300 Gb of sequence data and some 100 million unique TCR beta sequences from about 179 million T cells. An early release that covered roughly 600 HLA-typed donors contained about 300 gigabases of sequencing data and about 84 million unique TCR sequences. Of the 398 genotyped donors, 65% to 90% fell in the genetic ancestry cluster associated with self-reported Caucasian donors. The study aimed to test whether cataloging public T cell receptors could reveal signatures of past pathogen exposure. The study profiled the T cell repertoires of about 640 subjects by immunosequencing and related them to cytomegalovirus serostatus. A separate validation cohort of some 130 different subjects was used in addition to the approximately 700-subject first cohort. To predict cytomegalovirus infection status, the study brought together high-throughput TCR immunosequencing, statistical association of individual TCRs with disease status, and machine learning. In a later analysis, previously published TCR beta repertoires from 666 donors were re-analyzed and high-resolution HLA genotyping was added so that TCR occurrence patterns could be studied. The later analysis used no new phenotypic data to find candidate immune exposures, relying instead on TCR beta sequences and their occurrence across donors. In an earlier analysis of 500 to 650 of the donors, high-throughput TCR beta sequencing was used to judge whether each TCR beta V gene segment behaved as functional or pseudogenic. Donor age, sex, ethnicity and CMV serostatus were compiled together with the repertoire data. A later genetic analysis took genome-wide SNP genotypes for about 65% of the 666 donors and used that subset as a discovery cohort. Every repertoire in the discovery cohort had been generated on one and the same sequencing platform. Class I and class II HLA loci were covered by the typing at four-digit resolution. The number of typed donors differed by locus: about 629-640 for A, B, C, DRB1 and DQB1; 500 to 550 for DQA1; fewer than 610 for DPA1; and roughly 470 for DPB1. A handful of DR-DQ haplotypes were handled as single units for association and clustering because linkage in the cohort was strong. Among 350 to 400 genotyped donors of the cohort, an average of roughly 240,000 unique TCR beta nucleotide sequences were sequenced per donor, roughly a sixth of them non-productive. The full study reports these points: A further reported finding was that TCR beta sequences accurately predicted the HLA-A and HLA-B alleles for most subjects in the first cohort. Compared with equally common non-associated chains, HLA-associated TCR beta chains in a later analysis were more clonally expanded and had lower generation probabilities. Because some donors lacked HLA typing at each locus, the association tests relied only on the typed subset. Presence/absence analyses assumed roughly uniform sequencing depth across donors, an assumption that may not hold. The authors suggested that the approach could potentially be generalized to other disease states and immunological phenotypes. About 15 rarely observed V segments, including chromosome 9 orphons, were excluded from the earlier analysis of several hundred of the donors because counts were too low. At a false discovery rate of 0.05, a later analysis linked 15,000 to 20,000 TCR beta sequences to specific HLA alleles. In an earlier analysis of some 640 of the donors, most TCR beta V segments were observed in productive rearrangements about 87% or about 30% of the time, broadly matching IMGT annotations. A group of highly shared sequence variants was considered likely to be a technical artifact of the sequencing pipeline. According to a later analysis, TCR association rates differed among HLA loci, with DRB1 alleles showing the most associated TCRs and HLA-C alleles showing the fewest. In this cohort, only TCR beta chains were sequenced, and detectable features were limited by the absence of alpha or paired-chain data. Three of the identified cytomegalovirus-associated TCR beta chains were confirmed in vitro to be specific for cytomegalovirus antigens. Several of the top co-occurrence clusters appeared to be linked to parvovirus B19, influenza, CMV and Epstein-Barr virus, according to a later analysis. Most CMV-associated TCR beta chains appeared to be HLA-restricted in a later analysis, and the HLA associations seemed to be driven largely by CMV exposure. According to a later genetic analysis, donors in an Asian-associated ancestry cluster had fewer N-insertions in productive TCRs than the approximately 670-donor mean. Cytomegalovirus status was reported to be diagnosed by the classifier with high specificity and sensitivity in both the original and validation cohorts. The study listed 150 to 200 TCR beta chains as associated with cytomegalovirus. Most TCR sequences were observed very rarely across donors, whereas some public TCRs were present in many individuals. The only immune exposure information available for the cohort was CMV serostatus. Strong co-occurrence of HLA alleles, especially DR and DQ, made assigning TCR associations to individual alleles difficult. Linkage disequilibrium might explain the correlated functional status among segregating V segments, but an unknown experimental factor could not be ruled out. Some IMGT-functional V segments, including TRBV6-2 and TRBV6-3, could not be distinguished by the 87-base-pair reads and were therefore excluded. In a later genetic analysis, a missense DCLRE1C variant was associated with V-gene and J-gene trimming of TCR beta chains, and the association was replicated in an independent cohort.

Libraries were constructed by the immunoSEQ multiplex PCR assay. For the multiplex PCR, a mixture combining 60 forward primers for TCR Vbeta segments and 13 reverse primers for TCR Jbeta segments was used. Amplification of the CDR3 region of rearranged TCR beta genes was performed with a multiplex PCR assay on genomic DNA. The amplified TCR beta libraries were sequenced on the Illumina HiSeq System as 87-base-pair reads. The published analysis was carried out like this. A later analysis counted tens of millions of unique TCR beta chains across the 666 repertoires, and some 11 million of these chains were shared by at least two donors. Raw reads were error-corrected and collapsed into unique sequences with a nearest-neighbor algorithm that merged closely related sequences to remove PCR and sequencing errors. V, D and J gene segments were assigned by aligning CDR3 sequences to IMGT reference sequences. Each retained sequence needed at least a six-nucleotide match to both a V gene segment and a J gene segment. A rearrangement was called productive if the CDR3 had no stop codons and remained in frame with V and J, and every other rearrangement was called non-productive. Following IMGT convention, CDR3 was defined as the stretch from the second conserved V-encoded cysteine up to the conserved J-encoded phenylalanine. The earlier analysis of about 560 of the donors excluded any sequence lacking an unambiguous match to a single V gene segment. In an earlier analysis of 450 to 750 of the donors, a V segment was called functional when productive rearrangements were above 56.7%, and segregating when the standard deviation between donors exceeded 5%. A statistical classification framework was built to diagnose cytomegalovirus status from the catalog of TCR beta chain sequences. V and J gene assignment, in a later analysis, came from comparing TCR nucleotide sequences with IMGT/GENE-DB human TR gene sequences. In a later analysis, CDR3 sequences and most-parsimonious VDJ recombination scenarios were assigned using the TCRdist pipeline. A later analysis defined each TCR beta chain by its CDR3 amino acid sequence plus V-gene family, and excluded reads lacking a unique V-gene family. As a way to deal with suspected cross-contamination and a sequencing artifact, a later analysis dropped 450 to 700 nucleotide sequences that were highly shared and had low generation probability. A later analysis calculated a clonal expansion index for each public chain from normalized within-repertoire ranks of inferred template counts. In a later analysis, generation probabilities were computed using a VDJ recombination model fitted to out-of-frame rearrangements, and the results were checked against IGoR. A later analysis scored TCR-TCR, TCR-HLA and TCR-CMV co-occurrence with hypergeometric tests, applying a repertoire-size bias correction to TCR pairs. A later analysis estimated false discovery rates by permuting HLA or CMV assignments 20 times. In a later analysis, co-occurring TCRs were grouped using DBSCAN, with TCRdist sequence similarity added in when clustering inside HLA-allele-positive subsets. Co-occurrence clustering excluded repertoires with fewer than 30,000 or more than 120,000 public chains, plus five with anomalous nucleotide sharing. What TCRdb holds here is the immuneACCESS table cut down to in-frame rearrangements. Part of the clones is not present; checked against another copy, under half of the missing clones reflect an unresolved V gene, and the others are unexplained. That table gives V, J and clone size, and the DNA gave D and trimming. The sample has over 150,000 clones on record, about 80% of them singletons. The top ten constitute approximately 6.8% of the sample.

CDR1 SEHNR and CDR2 FQNEAQ are derived from the germline V gene (reference sequence). V is trimmed back by 5 bases and J by 0 bases, and the junction contains 2 bases that no gene match accounts for. From the cysteine up to the phenylalanine, the CDR3 has a length of 15 residues. The read is trimmed to its CDR3 DNA, 45 bases read in frame from base 1. The cohort was made up of under 800 healthy bone marrow donors. At the time of sampling, all cohort members were nominally healthy, though unrecorded immune exposures were likely present. The donor tested CMV seropositive, placing the donor among the 289 seropositive members of the cohort. A peripheral blood sample was collected from each donor, and TCR beta sequencing was performed on peripheral blood mononuclear cells. Genomic DNA was extracted from the blood cell samples with the Qiagen DNeasy Blood Extraction Kit.

Specimen: PBMCs. The V and J genes are TRBV7-9 and TRBJ1-4; a stretch of 8 junction bases matches TRBD1. This clonotype was sampled from a man in his thirties or forties in good health and CMV-seropositive. The CDR3 reads CASSPRGPTNEKLFF. At the DNA level, the sequence is TGTGCCAGCAGCCCCAGGGGGCCAACTAATGAAAAACTGTTTTTT.